The source of this TCR beta chain is a study of shared clonotypes between healthy human individuals. The V segment lost 9 bases and the J segment 3 bases; nucleotides outside the gene matches: 8. The CDR3 length is 13 residues. The germline V gene has CDR1 MNHNS and CDR2 SASEGT. On this clone: The same CDR3 arises from other DNA sequences in this sample as well.

Original analysis: Filtering differed since immunoSEQ provided only junctions, with no quality scores. Some clones are missing from TCRdb's copy, which holds only in-frame ones; the method was immunoSEQ multiplex PCR. Clonal size and the V and J genes are those of that table, whereas D and trimming came from the DNA. Of some 2 million clones listed, about 95% are singletons. In the naive CD8 group, cells lacked CD45RO and were positively selected for CCR7, so terminally differentiated effector memory CD45RA+ cells were left out. This rearrangement joins TRBV6-1 to TRBJ2-7; 7 bases are shared with TRBD2. This clonotype was obtained from a man aged 18 to 30 in good health. Material for sequencing was naive CD8+ T cells sorted from blood. The CDR3 loop reads CASRLAGDYEQYF. In DNA form, the CDR3 reads TGTGCCAGTCGATTGGCGGGAGACTACGAGCAGTACTTC.